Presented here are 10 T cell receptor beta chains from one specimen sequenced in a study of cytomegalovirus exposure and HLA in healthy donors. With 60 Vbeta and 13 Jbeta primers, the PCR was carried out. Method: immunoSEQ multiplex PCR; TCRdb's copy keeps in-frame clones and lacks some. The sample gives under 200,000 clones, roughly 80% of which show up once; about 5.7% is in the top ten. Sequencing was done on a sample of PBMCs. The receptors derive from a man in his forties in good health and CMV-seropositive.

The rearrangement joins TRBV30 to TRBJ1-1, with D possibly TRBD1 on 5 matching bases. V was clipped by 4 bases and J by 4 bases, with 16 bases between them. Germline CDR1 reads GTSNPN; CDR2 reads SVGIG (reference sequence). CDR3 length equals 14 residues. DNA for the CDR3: TGTGCCTGGAAAGGCCTCAGGGAGGGCACTGAAGCTTTCTTT. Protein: CAWKGLREGTEAFF.

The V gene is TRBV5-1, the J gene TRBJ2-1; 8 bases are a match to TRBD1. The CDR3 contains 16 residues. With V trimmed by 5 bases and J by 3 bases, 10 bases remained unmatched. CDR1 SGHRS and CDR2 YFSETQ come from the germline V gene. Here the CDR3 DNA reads TGCGCCAGCAGTTTCAAACGACAGGGGATCTACAATGAGCAGTTCTTC. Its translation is CASSFKRQGIYNEQFF.

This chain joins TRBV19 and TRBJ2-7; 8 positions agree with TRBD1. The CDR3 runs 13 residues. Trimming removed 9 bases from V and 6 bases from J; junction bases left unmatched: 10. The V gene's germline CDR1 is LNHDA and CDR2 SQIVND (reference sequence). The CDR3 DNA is TGTGCCAGGCCAACGGACAGGGAAGGCGAGCAGTACTTC. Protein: CARPTDREGEQYF.

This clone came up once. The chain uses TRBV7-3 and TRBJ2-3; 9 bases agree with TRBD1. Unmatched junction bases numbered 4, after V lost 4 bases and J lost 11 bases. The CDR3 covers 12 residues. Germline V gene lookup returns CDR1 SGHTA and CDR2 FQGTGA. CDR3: CASSSTGGLQYF. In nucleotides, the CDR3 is TGTGCCAGCAGCTCTACAGGGGGCTTGCAGTATTTT.

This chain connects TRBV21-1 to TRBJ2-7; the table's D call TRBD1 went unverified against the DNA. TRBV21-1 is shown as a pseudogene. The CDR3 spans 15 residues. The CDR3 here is CASSQVKGQEDEQYF. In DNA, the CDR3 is TGTGCCAGCAGCCAGGTTAAGGGACAGGAGGACGAGCAGTACTTC.

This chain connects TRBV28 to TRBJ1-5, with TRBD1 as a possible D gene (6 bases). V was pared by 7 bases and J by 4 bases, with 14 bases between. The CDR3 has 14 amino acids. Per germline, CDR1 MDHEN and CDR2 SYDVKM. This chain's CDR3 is CASNNRVPNQPQHF. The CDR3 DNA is TGTGCCAGCAATAACAGGGTCCCTAATCAGCCCCAGCATTTT. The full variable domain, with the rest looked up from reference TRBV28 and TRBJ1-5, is DVKVTQSSRYLVKRTGEKVFLECVQDMDHENMFWYRQDPGLGLRLIYFSYDVKMKEKGDIPEGYSVSREKKERFSLILESASTNQTSMYLCASNNRVPNQPQHFGDGTRLSIL.

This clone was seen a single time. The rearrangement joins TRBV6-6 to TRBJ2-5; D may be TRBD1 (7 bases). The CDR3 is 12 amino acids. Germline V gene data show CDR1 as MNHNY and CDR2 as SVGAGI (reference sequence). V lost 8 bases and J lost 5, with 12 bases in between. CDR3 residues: CASWRGLETQYF. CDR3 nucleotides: TGTGCCAGCTGGAGGGGGCTCGAGACCCAGTACTTC.

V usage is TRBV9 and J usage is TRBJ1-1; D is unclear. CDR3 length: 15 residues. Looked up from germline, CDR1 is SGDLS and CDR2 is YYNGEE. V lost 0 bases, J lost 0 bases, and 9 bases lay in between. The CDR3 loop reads CASSVDPGMNTEAFF. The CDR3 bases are TGTGCCAGCAGCGTAGATCCGGGGATGAACACTGAAGCTTTCTTT.

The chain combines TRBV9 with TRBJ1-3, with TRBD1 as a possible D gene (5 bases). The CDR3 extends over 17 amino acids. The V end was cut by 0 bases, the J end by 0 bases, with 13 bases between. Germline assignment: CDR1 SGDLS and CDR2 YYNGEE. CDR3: CASSVGGDRYSGNTIYF. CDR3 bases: TGTGCCAGCAGCGTAGGGGGTGACAGATACTCTGGAAACACCATATATTTT.

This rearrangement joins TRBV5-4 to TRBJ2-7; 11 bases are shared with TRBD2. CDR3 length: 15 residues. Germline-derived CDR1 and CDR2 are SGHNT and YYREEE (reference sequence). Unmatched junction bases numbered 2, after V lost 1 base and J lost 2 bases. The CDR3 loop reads CASSLTGLAAYEQYF. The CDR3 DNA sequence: TGTGCCAGCAGCTTGACGGGACTAGCGGCCTACGAGCAGTACTTC.